The present entry profiles one T cell receptor (beta chain) with its context. Its specificity is unknown. The same CDR3 arises from other DNA sequences in this sample as well. This sample stems from a study of cytomegalovirus exposure and HLA in healthy donors. The CDR3 loop spans 14 amino acids. Deletions cut 0 bases from V and 4 bases from J, with 9 bases between. The V gene's germline CDR1 is MRHNA and CDR2 SNTAGT. Both 60 Vbeta primers and 13 Jbeta primers went into the PCR. The assay was immunoSEQ multiplex PCR, and TCRdb's table has in-frame clones only and misses some. Among more than 110,000 clones listed, roughly 80% were seen once. Study-wide results and caveats: The classifier reportedly diagnosed cytomegalovirus status with high sensitivity and specificity.

The TCR was taken from a man in his forties in good health and CMV-seropositive. The sequencing input was PBMCs. The gene calls are TRBV6-4 and TRBJ1-1; D gene uncertain. CDR3 nucleotides: TGTGCCAGCAGTGACTCGTCGCGAGGCACTGAAGCTTTCTTT. The encoded protein is CASSDSSRGTEAFF.